A selection of T cell receptor beta chains follows, all from one sample in a study of cytomegalovirus exposure and HLA in healthy donors. The method was immunoSEQ multiplex PCR; TCRdb's version includes in-frame clones alone and lacks a portion of them. The table includes around 130,000 clones, 75% to 90% detected once. Material for sequencing was PBMCs. These receptors were taken from a man aged 25 to 40 in good health and CMV-seronegative. The CDR3 runs from the conserved cysteine through the conserved F or W. A D gene is named only where the DNA matches it firmly. A clone size is listed for some rows: how often the clone was seen (once, few, many), or a class if it is expanded.

j_call clone_size cdr3_length v_call d_call cdr3_aa cdr3_nt
TRBJ1-1 - 14 TRBV10-2 TRBD1 CASSWDRLNTEAFF TGCGCCAGCAGTTGGGACAGGTTGAACACTGAAGCTTTCTTT
TRBJ2-7 - 14 TRBV28 TRBD1 CASSSRTGPSEQYF TGTGCCAGCAGTTCCCGGACAGGCCCCTCCGAGCAGTACTTC
TRBJ2-1 - 13 TRBV7-3 - CASSPIGGDEQFF TGTGCCAGCAGCCCGATCGGAGGGGATGAGCAGTTCTTC
TRBJ2-2 - 14 TRBV7-2 - CASSFGGATGELFF TGTGCCAGCAGCTTCGGGGGAGCCACCGGGGAGCTGTTTTTT
TRBJ2-1 few 15 TRBV6-5 TRBD1 CASRPTGGIYNEQFF TGTGCCAGCAGACCCACAGGGGGGATTTACAATGAGCAGTTCTTC
TRBJ2-7 - 15 TRBV5-4 TRBD2 CASSLGLAEGYEQYF TGTGCCAGCAGCTTGGGACTAGCGGAAGGATACGAGCAGTACTTC
TRBJ1-5 - 14 TRBV5-1 - CASSPDSINQPQHF TGCGCCAGCAGCCCGGACAGCATCAATCAGCCCCAGCATTTT
TRBJ2-1 - 18 TRBV27 TRBD2 CASSLIGLASQSYNEQFF TGTGCCAGCAGTTTAATCGGACTAGCATCTCAGTCCTACAATGAGCAGTTCTTC
TRBJ2-4 - 14 TRBV5-4 - CASSLGSSEGIQYF TGTGCCAGCAGCTTGGGGTCTAGCGAGGGCATTCAGTACTTC
TRBJ1-3 once 14 TRBV19 - CASSMAAAGNTIYF TGTGCCAGTAGTATGGCGGCAGCTGGAAACACCATATATTTT
TRBJ1-1 - 16 TRBV18 TRBD1 CASSPQGQGANTEAFF TGTGCCAGCTCACCACAGGGACAGGGGGCGAACACTGAAGCTTTCTTT
TRBJ2-2 - 17 TRBV9 TRBD2 CASSARTSKFSTGELFF TGTGCCAGCAGCGCGAGGACTAGCAAATTTAGTACCGGGGAGCTGTTTTTT
TRBJ1-1 - 15 TRBV11-3 - CASSAKPGGNTEAFF TGTGCCAGCAGCGCCAAGCCTGGAGGGAACACTGAAGCTTTCTTT
TRBJ2-7 - 14 TRBV27 - CASSLSDSTYEQYF TGTGCCAGCAGTTTATCGGATAGCACCTACGAGCAGTACTTC
TRBJ2-7 - 15 TRBV27 TRBD1 CASSWGTGSSYEQYF TGTGCCAGCAGTTGGGGGACAGGGAGCTCCTACGAGCAGTACTTC